A single sample is the source of the 3 T cell receptor beta chains below, sequenced in a study of PD-1 blockade in classical Hodgkin lymphoma. Profiled with immunoSEQ multiplex PCR; TCRdb holds only in-frame clones, not every one. The sample comprises fewer than 20,000 clones, 75% to 90% of which are singletons, and 30% to 45% rests with the top ten. Brentuximab vedotin exposure varied, and every patient relapsed after autologous stem cell transplantation. This specimen was peripheral blood mononuclear cells (PBMCs), taken before the second cycle of nivolumab. The receptors stem from a human donor with classical Hodgkin lymphoma.

The chain employs TRBV11-2 and TRBJ2-7; possibly TRBD2 for D (6 bases). Germline V lookup: CDR1 SGHAT, CDR2 FQNNGV. V was pared by 3 bases and J by 7 bases, with 13 bases between. This CDR3 contains 13 residues. The CDR3 spells CASSLAGIGEQYF. The CDR3 coding sequence is TGTGCCAGCAGCTTGGCGGGGATTGGAGAGCAGTACTTC.

This rearrangement joins TRBV6-5 to TRBJ2-3; a possible D gene is TRBD1 (5 bases). The ends were cut back, 2 bases at V and 0 bases at J, with 6 bases in the middle. The CDR3 has 14 amino acids. Germline CDR1 is MNHEY and CDR2 is SVGAGI. The CDR3 loop reads CASSYHRSTDTQYF. Written as DNA, the CDR3 is TGTGCCAGCAGTTACCACAGGAGCACAGATACGCAGTATTTT.

This clone showed up just once. The chain carries TRBV7-8 and TRBJ2-1; the D is unclear. The CDR3 contains 16 residues. The ends were cut back, 1 base at V and 1 base at J, with 11 bases in the middle. Germline assignment: CDR1 SGHVS and CDR2 FQNEAQ. CDR3 bases: TGTGCCAGCAGCTTAGTAGGCATCCTATCCTACAATGAGCAGTTCTTC. It is translated as CASSLVGILSYNEQFF.